What follows is one TCR beta chain and its context. Only one count was recorded for this clone. Its antigen remains undetermined. No much larger clonotype is one base removed from it; base qualities were not supplied. The cohort consisted of 650 to 850 healthy bone marrow donors. All cohort members were sampled while nominally healthy, although unrecorded immune exposures were likely present. The donor was CMV seronegative and was included in the group of approximately 350 seronegative cohort members. Every donor gave a peripheral blood sample, and the peripheral blood mononuclear cells from that sample were used for TCR beta sequencing. Genomic DNA was extracted from the blood cell samples with the Qiagen DNeasy Blood Extraction Kit. This entry is derived from a study of cytomegalovirus exposure and HLA in healthy donors (dated by TCRdb to 2017 to 2019). For the wider study: An earlier analysis of some 500 of the donors reported roughly 270 Gb of sequence data and 117 million unique TCR beta sequences from 190 million or so T cells. A later analysis re-analyzed previously published TCR beta repertoires from roughly 600 donors and added high-resolution HLA genotyping to study TCR occurrence patterns. Four to six DR-DQ haplotypes were handled as single units for association and clustering, since linkage in the cohort was strong. A separate validation cohort of approximately 120 different subjects was used in addition to the 666-subject first cohort. Rather than drawing on any new phenotypic data, the later analysis identified candidate immune exposures from TCR beta sequences and the way those sequences occurred across donors. The number of donors typed differed by locus, with about 629-630 for A, B, C, DRB1 and DQB1, 522 for DQA1, over 600 for DPA1, and approximately 470 for DPB1. Of the 300 to 400 genotyped donors, roughly 80% fell in the genetic ancestry cluster associated with self-reported Caucasian donors. Among a few hundred genotyped donors of the cohort, an average of around 240,000 unique TCR beta nucleotide sequences were sequenced per donor, around 18% of them non-productive. Every discovery cohort repertoire had been produced on one sequencing platform. An earlier analysis of around 540 of the donors applied high-throughput TCR beta sequencing to assess whether each TCR beta V gene segment acted as functional or pseudogenic. To predict cytomegalovirus infection status, the study combined high-throughput TCR immunosequencing, statistical association of individual TCRs with disease status, and machine learning. Using immunosequencing, the study profiled T cell repertoires from about 650 subjects and related those repertoires to cytomegalovirus serostatus. Roughly 300 gigabases of sequencing data and roughly 80 million unique TCR sequences made up an early release that covered under 750 HLA-typed donors. Genome-wide SNP genotypes for about 65% of the roughly 670 donors were used in a later genetic analysis, which treated that subset as a discovery cohort. HLA typing included class I and class II loci at four-digit resolution. Donor age, sex, ethnicity and CMV serostatus were collected together with the repertoire data. The aim of the study was to test whether cataloging public T cell receptors could identify signatures of past pathogen exposure. What the authors observed across the whole study: Because some donors lacked HLA typing at each locus, the association tests relied only on the typed subset. Immune exposure information for the cohort was limited to CMV serostatus. The authors suggested that the approach could potentially be generalized to other disease states and immunological phenotypes. A further reported finding was that TCR beta sequences accurately predicted the HLA-A and HLA-B alleles for most subjects in the first cohort. A later analysis found that HLA-associated TCR beta chains were more clonally expanded and had lower generation probabilities than equally common non-associated chains. Most CMV-associated TCR beta chains appeared to be HLA-restricted in a later analysis, and the HLA associations seemed to be driven largely by CMV exposure. The study gave a list of about 150 TCR beta chains associated with cytomegalovirus. Roughly uniform sequencing depth across donors was assumed in presence/absence analyses, although this assumption may not hold. When HLA alleles, especially DR and DQ, strongly co-occurred, attributing TCR associations to individual alleles was difficult. According to a later analysis, TCR association rates differed among HLA loci, with DRB1 alleles showing the most associated TCRs and HLA-C alleles showing the fewest. According to a later genetic analysis, donors in an Asian-associated ancestry cluster had fewer N-insertions in productive TCRs than the approximately 650-donor mean. An association between a missense DCLRE1C variant and V-gene and J-gene trimming of TCR beta chains was found in a later genetic analysis and replicated in an independent cohort. A few of the identified cytomegalovirus-associated TCR beta chains were confirmed in vitro to be specific for cytomegalovirus antigens. Cytomegalovirus status was reported to be diagnosed by the classifier with high specificity and sensitivity in both the original and validation cohorts. In a later analysis, around 17,000 TCR beta sequences were associated with specific HLA alleles at a false discovery rate of 0.05. A group of highly shared sequence variants was considered likely to be a technical artifact of the sequencing pipeline. The cohort was sequenced for TCR beta chains only, and without alpha or paired-chain data the features that could be detected were limited. Because counts were too low, seventeen rarely observed V segments, including chromosome 9 orphons, were excluded from the earlier analysis of 500 to 700 of the donors. An earlier analysis of approximately 600 of the donors showed that most TCR beta V segments appeared in productive rearrangements either about 87% or about 30% of the time, which broadly matched IMGT annotations. In a later analysis, several top co-occurrence clusters were reported to appear linked to parvovirus B19, influenza, CMV and Epstein-Barr virus. Some IMGT-functional V segments, including TRBV6-2 and TRBV6-3, could not be told apart with the 87-base-pair reads, so those segments were excluded. Correlated functional status among segregating V segments might reflect linkage disequilibrium, but an unknown experimental factor could not be ruled out. Most TCR sequences were seen in very few donors, while some public TCRs were found in many individuals.

The method was the immunoSEQ multiplex PCR assay. A mixture of 60 forward primers for TCR Vbeta segments and 13 reverse primers for TCR Jbeta segments was used in the multiplex PCR. The CDR3 region of rearranged TCR beta genes was amplified from genomic DNA with a multiplex PCR assay. On the Illumina HiSeq System, the amplified TCR beta libraries were sequenced as 87-base-pair reads. The paper's data handling went like this. A later analysis tallied roughly 76 million unique TCR beta chains across the approximately 670 repertoires, and about 10 million of those chains were shared by two or more donors. Raw reads were error-corrected and collapsed into unique sequences by a nearest-neighbor algorithm in which closely related sequences were merged to remove PCR and sequencing errors. Alignment of CDR3 sequences to IMGT reference sequences was used to assign V, D and J gene segments. For a sequence to be retained, a match of at least six nucleotides was required to both a V gene segment and a J gene segment. Rearrangements were called productive when the CDR3 lacked stop codons and stayed in frame with V and J; all others were non-productive. CDR3 was defined by IMGT convention, running from the second conserved V-encoded cysteine to the conserved J-encoded phenylalanine. The earlier analysis of 587 of the donors excluded sequences that lacked an unambiguous match to a single V gene segment. An earlier analysis of 587 of the donors classified V segments as functional when productive rearrangements were above 56.7% and as segregating when the standard deviation between donors was above 5%. A statistical classification framework was built to diagnose cytomegalovirus status from the catalog of TCR beta chain sequences. A later analysis assigned V and J genes by comparing TCR nucleotide sequences with IMGT/GENE-DB human TR gene sequences. Using the TCRdist pipeline, a later analysis assigned CDR3 sequences along with most-parsimonious VDJ recombination scenarios. In a later analysis, each TCR beta chain was defined by its CDR3 amino acid sequence together with its V-gene family, and reads without a unique V-gene family were excluded. As a way to deal with suspected cross-contamination and a sequencing artifact, a later analysis dropped hundreds of nucleotide sequences that were highly shared and had low generation probability. In a later analysis, a clonal expansion index for each public chain was calculated from normalized within-repertoire ranks of inferred template counts. In a later analysis, generation probabilities were computed using a VDJ recombination model fitted to out-of-frame rearrangements, and the results were checked against IGoR. Hypergeometric tests were used in a later analysis to score TCR-TCR, TCR-HLA and TCR-CMV co-occurrence, with a repertoire-size bias correction applied to the TCR pairs. In a later analysis, false discovery rates were estimated by permuting HLA or CMV assignments 20 times. A later analysis grouped co-occurring TCRs with DBSCAN, adding TCRdist sequence similarity when clustering within HLA-allele-positive subsets. For co-occurrence clustering, repertoires with fewer than 30,000 or more than 120,000 public chains were excluded, along with four to six repertoires with anomalous nucleotide sharing. Imported from immuneACCESS, the table was reduced by TCRdb to in-frame sequences with V and J called. These copies leave out some clones; in studies compared against another copy, an unresolved V gene accounts for under half, and the cause of the remainder is not known. Clonal size and the V and J genes are those of that table, whereas D and trimming came from the DNA. Present in this sample are under 150,000 clones, 55% to 80% of which were seen just once. The top ten clones comprise 1.3% of the sample.

The CDR3 holds 16 amino acids from the cysteine to the phenylalanine. CDR3 DNA is the only sequence kept; it has 48 bases, read in frame from the first base. Ends trimmed: V by 6 bases, J by 2 bases; bases unmatched to a gene: 12. The germline V gene specifies SQVTM as CDR1 and ANQGSEA as CDR2. Source material: PBMCs. This sequence was found in a woman in her thirties or forties in good health and CMV-seronegative. The chain joins TRBV29-1 to TRBJ2-1, and TRBD2 aligns with 8 junction nucleotides. The CDR3 protein sequence reads: CSVAGISGATYNEQFF. In nucleotides, the sequence is TGCAGCGTCGCTGGGATTAGCGGGGCCACCTACAATGAGCAGTTCTTC.